A selection of T cell receptor beta chains follows, all from one sample in a study of radiotherapy plus CTLA-4 blockade in lung cancer. Some clones are missing from TCRdb's copy, which holds only in-frame ones; the method was immunoSEQ multiplex PCR. The sample records roughly 120,000 clones, approximately 77% being singletons. The sample was peripheral blood, taken from a patient treated with radiotherapy plus ipilimumab. Every receptor here comes from a human donor with non-small cell lung cancer that progressed on radiotherapy plus ipilimumab. Some clones in this sample may be carry-over from other donors' samples. The CDR3 runs from the conserved cysteine through the conserved F or W. Each record gives: D gene, V gene, J gene, clone size, CDR3 DNA, CDR3 protein. D genes are given only for firm matches. Rows give clone size only sometimes, using once, few, many, or a class for an expanded clone.

>NA|TRBV4-3|TRBJ1-6|NA
TGCGCCAGCAGCCAAGATCCTTCAGCTTTCTATAATTCACCCCTCCACTTT
CASSQDPSAFYNSPLHF
>NA|TRBV7-8|TRBJ2-3|NA
TGTGCCAGCAGCTTAGGACAGAGAGGACTAAATACGCAGTATTTT
CASSLGQRGLNTQYF
>NA|TRBV5-1|TRBJ1-4|NA
TGCGCCAGCAGAAACGGACAAGACCGTAATGAAAAACTGTTTTTT
CASRNGQDRNEKLFF
>NA|TRBV6-1|TRBJ1-5|NA
TGTGCCAGCAGTGAAGCGCTGTGGACAGCCCAGCATTTT
CASSEALWTAQHF
>TRBD1|TRBV6-5|TRBJ1-1|NA
TGTGCCAGCCAGCCCGCGACAGGGGGCGATGAAGCTTTCTTT
CASQPATGGDEAFF
>TRBD2|TRBV6-5|TRBJ2-5|NA
TGTGCCAGCAGGGCGGGGGGCGGTGAGACCCAGTACTTC
CASRAGGGETQYF
>TRBD1|TRBV5-1|TRBJ1-2|once
TGCGCCAGCAGCTTGGGGACAGGCACCTATGGCTACACCTTC
CASSLGTGTYGYTF
>TRBD1|TRBV7-2|TRBJ2-3|once
TGTGCCAGCAGTCGTACAGGGGCAGATACGCAGTATTTT
CASSRTGADTQYF
>NA|TRBV29-1|TRBJ2-1|NA
TGCAGCGTGACGGGGGGCATCGTCTCCTACAATGAGCAGTTCTTC
CSVTGGIVSYNEQFF
>NA|TRBV6-5|TRBJ1-2|once
TGTGCCAGCAGTTACGCCGGCTATGGCTACACCTTC
CASSYAGYGYTF
>TRBD1|TRBV5-6|TRBJ2-7|NA
TGTGCCAGCAGCTTGGTTCTTGGGACAGACCAGCCCTACGAGCAGTACTTC
CASSLVLGTDQPYEQYF
>TRBD1|TRBV4-2|TRBJ2-7|NA
TGTGCCAGCAGCCAATCTTCCGGGACAGCCTACGAGCAGTACTTC
CASSQSSGTAYEQYF
>NA|TRBV5-1|TRBJ2-7|once
TGCGCCAGCAGCCCCCTCGATTTAGGGGGCGAGCAGTACTTC
CASSPLDLGGEQYF
>NA|TRBV15|TRBJ2-5|NA
TGTGCCACCAGCAGAAGGACAGGGAGGGCAGAGACCCAGTACTTC
CATSRRTGRAETQYF
>TRBD1|TRBV7-2|TRBJ1-2|NA
TGTGCCAGCAGCTTAGTAATAAGGGACAGAAACAGCTACACCTTC
CASSLVIRDRNSYTF
>NA|TRBV18|TRBJ2-7|NA
TGTGCCAGCTCACCAGTCGGGGCTGCCGATCTCTCCTACGAGCAGTACTTC
CASSPVGAADLSYEQYF
>NA|TRBV7-3|TRBJ2-2|NA
TGTGCCAGCAGCGAAGACACCGGGGAGCTGTTTTTT
CASSEDTGELFF
>NA|TRBV30|TRBJ1-6|NA
TGTGCCTGGAGCTACAGTTATAATTCACCCCTCCACTTT
CAWSYSYNSPLHF
>TRBD2|TRBV28|TRBJ2-1|NA
TGTGCCAGCAGTTTATATCCGGGACTATACAATGAGCAGTTCTTC
CASSLYPGLYNEQFF
>NA|TRBV6-5|TRBJ1-1|NA
TGTGCCAGCAATAGGGTAGGAGGTGAAGCTTTCTTT
CASNRVGGEAFF
>NA|TRBV18|TRBJ2-7|NA
TGTGCCAGCTCACCGACAGGGGACTATGGGTACGAGCAGTACTTC
CASSPTGDYGYEQYF
>NA|TRBV10-3|TRBJ2-7|once
TGTGCCATCACTGAAGGACGGAGGGACTTAAGCTACGAGCAGTACTTC
CAITEGRRDLSYEQYF
>NA|TRBV28|TRBJ1-5|NA
TGTGCCAGCAGTTTACTGTTTCAGCCCCAGCATTTT
CASSLLFQPQHF
>TRBD2|TRBV15|TRBJ2-1|NA
TGTGCCACCAGCAGAGCGGGCGGGGGGGCTTCGGATGAGCAGTTCTTC
CATSRAGGGASDEQFF
>TRBD1|TRBV7-9|TRBJ1-1|few
TGTGCCAGCAGCTGGGGACAGGGGATCACTGAAGCTTTCTTT
CASSWGQGITEAFF
>NA|TRBV2|TRBJ2-3|once
TGTGCCAGCAGCGAGGGACTCACAGATACGCAGTATTTT
CASSEGLTDTQYF
>TRBD1|TRBV11-3|TRBJ2-7|NA
TGTGCCAGCAGACTACGGACCGGCGGGACAGGGGGCTTCCCCTACGAGCAGTACTTC
CASRLRTGGTGGFPYEQYF
>NA|TRBV10-1|TRBJ1-6|NA
TGCGCCAGCAGTGAGGCCCTGATAGCAGGGCCAGACAATTCACCCCTCCACTTT
CASSEALIAGPDNSPLHF
>TRBD1|TRBV29-1|TRBJ2-5|NA
TGCAGCGCCGCAGGACAGGGGGGAGAGACCCAGTACTTC
CSAAGQGGETQYF
>TRBD2|TRBV11-2|TRBJ2-5|NA
TGTGCCAGTAGCCATGTGGGGGGGGTCCAAGAGACCCAGTACTTC
CASSHVGGVQETQYF
>NA|TRBV5-1|TRBJ2-7|NA
TGCGCCAGCAGCAGTACCCGGGACAGCGGGTACGAGCAGTACTTC
CASSSTRDSGYEQYF
>NA|TRBV5-1|TRBJ1-4|NA
TGCGCCAGCAGCTTGATGGGATATAATGAAAAACTGTTTTTT
CASSLMGYNEKLFF
>NA|TRBV9|TRBJ1-4|NA
TGTGCCAGCAGCGTAACAGGTTCAACTAATGAAAAACTGTTTTTT
CASSVTGSTNEKLFF
>NA|TRBV7-3|TRBJ2-2|NA
TGTGCCAGCAGCTTCCGGGGTGGGGTAGACACCGGGGAGCTGTTTTTT
CASSFRGGVDTGELFF
>TRBD1|TRBV19|TRBJ2-2|NA
TGTGCCAGCCGGTGGGGACAGGGGGCCACCGGGGAGCTGTTTTTT
CASRWGQGATGELFF